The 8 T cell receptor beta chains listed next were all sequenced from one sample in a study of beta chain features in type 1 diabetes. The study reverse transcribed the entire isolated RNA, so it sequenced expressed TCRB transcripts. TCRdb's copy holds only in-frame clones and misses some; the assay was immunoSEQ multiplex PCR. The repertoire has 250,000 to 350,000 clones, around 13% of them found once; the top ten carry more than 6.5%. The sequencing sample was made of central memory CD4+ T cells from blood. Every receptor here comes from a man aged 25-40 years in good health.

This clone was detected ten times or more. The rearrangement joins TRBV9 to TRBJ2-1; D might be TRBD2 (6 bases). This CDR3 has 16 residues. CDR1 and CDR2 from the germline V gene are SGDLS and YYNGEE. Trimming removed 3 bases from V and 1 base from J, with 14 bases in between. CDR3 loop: CASSDGSGPSYNEQFF. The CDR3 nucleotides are TGTGCCAGCAGCGACGGTAGCGGTCCTTCCTACAATGAGCAGTTCTTC.

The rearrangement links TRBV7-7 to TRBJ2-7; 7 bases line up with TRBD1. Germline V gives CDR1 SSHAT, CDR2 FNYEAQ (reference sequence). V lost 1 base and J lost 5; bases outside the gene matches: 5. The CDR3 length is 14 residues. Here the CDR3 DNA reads TGTGCCAGCAGCTTAGACAGGGGTAGCAACGAGCAGTACTTC. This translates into CASSLDRGSNEQYF. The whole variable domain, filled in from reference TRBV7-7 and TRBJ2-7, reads GAGVSQSPRYKVTKRGQDVTLRCDPISSHATLYWYQQALGQGPEFLTYFNYEAQPDKSGLPSDRFSAERPEGSISTLTIQRTEQRDSAMYRCASSLDRGSNEQYFGPGTRLTVT.

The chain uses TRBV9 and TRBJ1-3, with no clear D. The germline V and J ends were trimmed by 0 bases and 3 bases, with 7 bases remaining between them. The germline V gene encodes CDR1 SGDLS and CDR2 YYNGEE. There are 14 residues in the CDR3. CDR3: CASSVEAFGNTIYF. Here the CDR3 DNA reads TGTGCCAGCAGCGTAGAGGCTTTTGGAAACACCATATATTTT.

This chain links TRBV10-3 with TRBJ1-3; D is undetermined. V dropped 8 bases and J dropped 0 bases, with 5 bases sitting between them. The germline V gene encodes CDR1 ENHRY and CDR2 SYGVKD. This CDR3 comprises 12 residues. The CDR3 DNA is TGTGCCATCGTTACCTCTGGAAACACCATATATTTT. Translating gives CAIVTSGNTIYF.

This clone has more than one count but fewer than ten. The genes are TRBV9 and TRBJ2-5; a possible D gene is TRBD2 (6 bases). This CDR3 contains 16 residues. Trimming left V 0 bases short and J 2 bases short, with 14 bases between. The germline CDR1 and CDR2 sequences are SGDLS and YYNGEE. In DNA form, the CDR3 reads TGTGCCAGCAGCGTAGTTATGGGGGGACCACAAGAGACCCAGTACTTC. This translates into CASSVVMGGPQETQYF.

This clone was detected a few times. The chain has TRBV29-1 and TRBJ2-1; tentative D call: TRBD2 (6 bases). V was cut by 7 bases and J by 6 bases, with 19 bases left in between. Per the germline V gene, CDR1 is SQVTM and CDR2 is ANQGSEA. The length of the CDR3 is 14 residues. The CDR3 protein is CSGGLGEPGNEQFF. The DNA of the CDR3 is TGCAGCGGGGGACTGGGGGAACCTGGCAATGAGCAGTTCTTC.

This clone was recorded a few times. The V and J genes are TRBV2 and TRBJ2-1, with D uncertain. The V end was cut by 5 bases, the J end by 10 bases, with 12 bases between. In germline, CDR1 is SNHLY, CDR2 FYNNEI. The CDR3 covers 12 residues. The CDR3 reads CASSKDWGEQFF. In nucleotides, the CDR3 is TGTGCCAGCAGTAAAGATTGGGGAGAGCAGTTCTTC.

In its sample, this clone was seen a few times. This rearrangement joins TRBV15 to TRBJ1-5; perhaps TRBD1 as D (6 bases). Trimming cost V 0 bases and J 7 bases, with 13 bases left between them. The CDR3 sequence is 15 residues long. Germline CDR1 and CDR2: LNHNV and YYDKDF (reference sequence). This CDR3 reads CATSRDPGAGQPQHF. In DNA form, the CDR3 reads TGTGCCACCAGCAGAGATCCGGGGGCAGGGCAGCCCCAGCATTTT.